Following are 27 T cell receptor beta chains from one sample sequenced in a study of shared clonotypes between healthy human individuals. Clones were sequenced by immunoSEQ multiplex PCR, and TCRdb holds only the in-frame ones, with some missing. Here the sample spans fewer than 400,000 clones, approximately 79% being singletons. Input material: memory CD4+ T cells sorted from blood. Subset here: CD45RA-negative fraction. These receptors all stem from a man aged 25 to 40 in good health.

The chain carries TRBV9 and TRBJ1-3; D perhaps matches TRBD1 (5 bases). The germline gives CDR1 SGDLS, CDR2 YYNGEE. This CDR3 region has 15 residues. Trimming pared 0 bases from V and 4 bases from J, leaving 11 bases between. The CDR3 spells CASSVGGLDGNTIYF. CDR3 nucleotide sequence: TGTGCCAGCAGCGTAGGGGGGTTGGACGGAAACACCATATATTTT. Variable domain in full (rest from reference TRBV9 and TRBJ1-3): DSGVTQTPKHLITATGQRVTLRCSPRSGDLSVYWYQQSLDQGLQFLIQYYNGEERAKGNILERFSAQQFPDLHSELNLSSLELGDSALYFCASSVGGLDGNTIYFGEGSWLTVV.

CDR3 protein: CASTTQGETQYF. CDR3 DNA sequence: TGTGCCAGCACGACACAGGGAGAGACCCAGTACTTC. The J gene is TRBJ2-5, the V gene TRBV28, with a possible D match to TRBD1 (6 bases). Between the trimmed V and J ends, which lost 7 bases and 4 bases, there was a span of 10 bases. Per germline, CDR1 MDHEN and CDR2 SYDVKM. CDR3 length equals 12 residues.

The chain uses TRBV6-5 and TRBJ1-3; no reliable D call. The CDR3 is 14 residues long. V was shortened by 2 bases and J by 0 bases, with 5 bases between the two germline ends. Germline V gives CDR1 MNHEY, CDR2 SVGAGI. In nucleotides, the CDR3 is TGTGCCAGCAGTTACGGACTCTCTGGAAACACCATATATTTT. Protein sequence: CASSYGLSGNTIYF.

This chain joins TRBV5-1 and TRBJ2-7, with D tentatively TRBD1 (6 bases). Between the trimmed V and J ends, which lost 4 bases and 1 base, there was a span of 15 bases. Germline-derived CDR1 and CDR2 are SGHRS and YFSETQ. The CDR3 loop spans 15 amino acids. The CDR3 reads CASSQGTGFSYEQYF. For the CDR3, the DNA is TGCGCCAGCAGCCAGGGAACAGGGTTTTCCTACGAGCAGTACTTC.

The V and J genes are TRBV5-1 and TRBJ2-5, with a tentative D call TRBD1 (5 bases). The CDR3 contains 16 residues. The V gene's germline CDR1 is SGHRS and CDR2 YFSETQ. V dropped 5 bases and J dropped 4 bases, with 21 bases sitting between them. The CDR3: CASSFGRAFGRETQYF. The CDR3 DNA reads TGCGCCAGCAGTTTCGGCAGGGCATTCGGTCGAGAGACCCAGTACTTC.

This clone was seen just once. The likely explanation is a read error, given a far larger clone one base away. The same CDR3 is also encoded by other DNA sequences in this sample. The rearrangement links TRBV7-6 to TRBJ1-1, with unresolved D. Trimming pared 5 bases from V and 0 bases from J, leaving 7 bases between. This CDR3 is 13 amino acids long. Germline V CDR1 and CDR2: SGHVS, FNYEAQ. The CDR3 nucleotides are TGTGCCAGCAGCGCAGACCTGAACACTGAAGCTTTCTTT. Translation: CASSADLNTEAFF.

The V gene is TRBV10-2, the J gene TRBJ2-1; a possible D gene is TRBD1 (7 bases). There are 16 residues in the CDR3. V gave up 6 bases and J gave up 9 bases, with 24 bases separating them. Germline-derived CDR1 and CDR2 are WSHSY and SAAADI. CDR3 loop: CASRRGTGTDLSEQFF. The CDR3 DNA is TGCGCCAGCAGACGGGGGACTGGGACAGATCTGAGTGAGCAGTTCTTC.

This clone was found a few times. The rearrangement uses TRBV15 and TRBJ2-7; D is possibly TRBD1 or TRBD2 (5 bases each). The V and J ends lost 1 base and 0 bases respectively, with 16 bases between them. Germline V lookup: CDR1 LNHNV, CDR2 YYDKDF (reference sequence). The length of the CDR3 is 17 residues. The CDR3 nucleotides are TGTGCCACCAGCAGAGCAACGCCGGGACGGCGCTCCTACGAGCAGTACTTC. Translated: CATSRATPGRRSYEQYF.

The CDR3 bases are TGTGCCAGCAGCTCTAGGTCCTACAATGAGCAGTTCTTC. It specifies CASSSRSYNEQFF. The chain is built from TRBV7-3 and TRBJ2-1; D is uncertain. CDR1 SGHTA and CDR2 FQGTGA come from the germline V gene. CDR3 length: 13 amino acids. The V end was cut by 4 bases, the J end by 1 base, with 5 bases between.

The V call is TRBV7-6, the J call TRBJ2-7; weak D call: TRBD2 (5 bases). Trimming took off 5 bases at V and 6 bases at J, with 20 bases between the two ends. The V gene's germline CDR1 is SGHVS and CDR2 FNYEAQ. CDR3 size: 15 residues. This chain's CDR3 is CASSPQVTTPFEQYF. The CDR3 nucleotides are TGTGCCAGCAGCCCCCAAGTGACTACTCCTTTCGAGCAGTACTTC.

V and J are TRBV28 and TRBJ1-1, with TRBD1 matching over 7 bases. The CDR3 loop spans 14 amino acids. Germline lookup yields CDR1 MDHEN and CDR2 SYDVKM. V lost 10 bases, J lost 3 bases, and 11 bases stayed unmatched. CDR3 DNA sequence: TGTGCCATCCGGTGGTCTACAGGGGACACTGAAGCTTTCTTT. Protein product: CAIRWSTGDTEAFF.

The V call is TRBV5-1, the J call TRBJ1-5, with TRBD1 as a possible D gene (5 bases). CDR1 SGHRS and CDR2 YFSETQ come from the germline V gene. This CDR3 comprises 13 residues. V was shortened by 1 base and J by 9 bases, with 11 bases between the two germline ends. CDR3 region: CASSLTGLPPQHF. The CDR3 DNA follows: TGCGCCAGCAGCTTGACAGGTCTCCCGCCCCAGCATTTT.

This clone appeared many times. The rearrangement uses TRBV5-4 and TRBJ2-7; no clear D. The CDR3 spans 13 residues. Trimming took off 5 bases at V and 2 bases at J, with 11 bases between the two ends. Germline V lookup: CDR1 SGHNT, CDR2 YYREEE (reference sequence). Here the CDR3 DNA reads TGTGCCAGCAGTACTCGGAGCGCCTACGAGCAGTACTTC. Amino acids: CASSTRSAYEQYF.

This chain connects TRBV10-3 to TRBJ2-7, with D possibly being TRBD1 (6 bases). Germline-derived CDR1 and CDR2 are ENHRY and SYGVKD. The CDR3 has 15 residues. Trimming shortened V by 3 bases and J by 0 bases, and 12 bases separated the two germline ends. This CDR3 reads CAISDWTVGSYEQYF. As DNA, the CDR3 is TGTGCCATCAGTGACTGGACAGTAGGCTCCTACGAGCAGTACTTC.

The genes are TRBV20-1 and TRBJ2-5; no reliable D call. V lost 4 bases, J lost 3 bases, and 6 bases lay in between. The V gene's germline CDR1 is DFQATT and CDR2 SNEGSKA (reference sequence). The CDR3 runs 11 residues. The CDR3, as DNA: TGCAGTGCTACTGGGGAAGAGACCCAGTACTTC. This translates into CSATGEETQYF.

The chain combines TRBV4-1 with TRBJ2-4, with TRBD1 as a possible D gene (6 bases). Germline V gene data show CDR1 as MGHRA and CDR2 as YSYEKL. With 0 bases removed from V and 3 bases from J, the gap between germline ends came to 15 bases. This CDR3 contains 17 residues. The CDR3 spells CASSQDPPGAVKNIQYF. The CDR3 bases are TGCGCCAGCAGCCAAGATCCCCCAGGGGCCGTCAAAAACATTCAGTACTTC.

The chain couples TRBV29-1 to TRBJ1-5; TRBD1 matches at 7 bases. With 6 bases clipped from V and 2 bases from J, the junction kept 7 bases outside the gene matches. This CDR3 comprises 14 residues. The germline CDR1 and CDR2 sequences are SQVTM and ANQGSEA. CDR3 amino acids: CSVGLGTGNQPQHF. The CDR3 nucleotides read TGCAGCGTGGGGCTTGGGACAGGCAATCAGCCCCAGCATTTT.

The chain couples TRBV6-6 to TRBJ2-3, with D perhaps TRBD2 (5 bases). The CDR3 spans 15 residues. Trimming pared 6 bases from V and 0 bases from J, leaving 13 bases between. Germline V gene data show CDR1 as MNHNY and CDR2 as SVGAGI (reference sequence). The CDR3 is CASRRTGASTDTQYF. In DNA form, the CDR3 reads TGTGCCAGCAGGAGGACTGGAGCTAGCACAGATACGCAGTATTTT.

CDR3 residues: CASSQVDRDYGYTF. DNA for the CDR3: TGCGCCAGCAGCCAAGTCGACAGGGACTATGGCTACACCTTC. The chain links TRBV4-3 to TRBJ1-2; 7 bases fit TRBD1. Germline CDR1 LGHNA, CDR2 YSLEER. The CDR3 is made up of 14 amino acids. Trimming at V came to 1 base and at J to 3 bases, leaving 2 bases not matched to a gene.

CDR3 sequence (DNA): TGTGCCAGCAGCCCTGACTCGGCGGGAAGAGAGACCCAGTACTTC. This codes for CASSPDSAGRETQYF. This chain joins TRBV11-2 and TRBJ2-5, with a tentative D call TRBD2 (6 bases). V lost 5 bases and J lost 4, with 17 bases in between. Germline CDR1 reads SGHAT; CDR2 reads FQNNGV. CDR3 length equals 15 residues.

The rearrangement uses TRBV9 and TRBJ1-1; D is undetermined. Trimming took off 5 bases at V and 4 bases at J, with 15 bases between the two ends. This CDR3 is 14 amino acids long. Germline CDR1 reads SGDLS; CDR2 reads YYNGEE. The CDR3 loop reads CASSMGAMGTEAFF. In DNA form, the CDR3 reads TGTGCCAGCAGTATGGGTGCTATGGGCACTGAAGCTTTCTTT.

This chain links TRBV6-1 with TRBJ1-2; D unclear. Trimming took off 8 bases at V and 4 bases at J, with 8 bases between the two ends. The germline V gene has CDR1 MNHNS and CDR2 SASEGT. The CDR3 length is 11 residues. The CDR3 bases are TGTGCCAGCGCGATTGGCTATGGCTACACCTTC. Protein product: CASAIGYGYTF.

V and J are TRBV7-6 and TRBJ2-1; D uncertain. Germline loops: CDR1 SGHVS, CDR2 FNYEAQ. The V and J ends lost 4 bases and 9 bases respectively, with 13 bases between them. The CDR3 is made up of 13 amino acids. The CDR3 DNA reads as TGTGCCAGCAGCTCCCCAGTCCTAAGTGAGCAGTTCTTC. Its translation is CASSSPVLSEQFF.

Ten or more counts support this clone. The rearrangement uses TRBV7-2 and TRBJ2-1, with TRBD2 matching over 7 bases. Unmatched junction bases numbered 5, after V lost 3 bases and J lost 9 bases. Germline CDR1 is SGHTA and CDR2 is FQGNSA. This CDR3 spans 13 amino acids. DNA of the CDR3: TGTGCCAGCAGCTTTTTCGGCGGGAGTGAGCAGTTCTTC. It encodes CASSFFGGSEQFF.

CDR3 in DNA: TGCGCCAGCAGCCAAGATCTCCAGGGGGATGAGCAGTTCTTC. It specifies CASSQDLQGDEQFF. The chain carries TRBV4-3 and TRBJ2-1, with 7 bases fitting TRBD1. Germline assignment: CDR1 LGHNA and CDR2 YSLEER. Losses at the gene ends were 0 bases for V and 8 bases for J; bases not matched to a gene: 4. The CDR3 runs to 14 residues.

Only a few counts were recorded for this clone. The rearrangement joins TRBV6-5 to TRBJ1-5; D perhaps matches TRBD1 (5 bases). This CDR3 region has 13 residues. The V gene lost 8 bases and the J gene lost 7 bases, with 15 bases spanning the gap. Germline CDR1 reads MNHEY; CDR2 reads SVGAGI. The CDR3 spells CASSDRPEQPQHF. CDR3 nucleotide sequence: TGTGCCAGCTCTGACAGACCTGAACAGCCCCAGCATTTT.

This chain connects TRBV11-2 to TRBJ2-7, with 7 bases lining up with TRBD2. This CDR3 is built from 17 residues. Trimming at V came to 0 bases and at J to 0 bases, leaving 8 bases not matched to a gene. In germline, CDR1 is SGHAT, CDR2 FQNNGV. The CDR3 sequence: CASSLDRGGSGSYEQYF. CDR3 DNA sequence: TGTGCCAGCAGCTTAGATAGGGGAGGGTCGGGCTCCTACGAGCAGTACTTC. The whole variable domain, filled in from reference TRBV11-2 and TRBJ2-7, reads EAGVAQSPRYKIIEKRQSVAFWCNPISGHATLYWYQQILGQGPKLLIQFQNNGVVDDSQLPKDRFSAERLKGVDSTLKIQPAKLEDSAVYLCASSLDRGGSGSYEQYFGPGTRLTVT.